The T cell receptor (beta chain) described here comes from a study of human T cells and chemical hapten exposure (dated by TCRdb to the early 2020s). Looking at the study overall: For sensitization, 2% DPC in acetone was applied to a 2 cm by 2 cm area of upper inner arm skin. Patch testing on the upper back used Finn chambers containing 0.01% DPC, with scoring done after 6 days according to International Contact Dermatitis Research Group standards. Patient blood was sampled pre-sensitization (week 0) and at 2, 6 and about 24 weeks after DPC sensitization. Libraries were pooled for sequencing, and per-sample TCR yields varied mainly because of small differences in library volumes within the pool. Alopecia areata with under or over 50% scalp involvement, alopecia totalis and alopecia universalis were represented in the patient cohort, which was mostly female. Weekly therapeutic DPC doses were additionally applied to the scalp of patients throughout the approximately 24-week study period. In alopecia patients, the study followed how the peripheral blood TCR repertoire changed in vivo over primary and secondary sensitization to diphenylcyclopropenone (DPC), a hapten. Under 30 alopecia patients gave blood for TCR sequencing at one to four time points (pre-sensitization, 2, 6 and 24 weeks).

Library preparation employed RACE. Sequencing was carried out with a NextSeq 500. During library preparation, unique molecular identifiers were attached to individual cDNA molecules so that TCRs could be counted in a quantitative, reproducible way. Both TCR alpha and TCR beta chains were sequenced from each blood RNA sample. In the original analysis: Samples had a median of roughly 98,000 TCRs, with a range from roughly 23,224 to 700,000. V, J and CDR3 annotation of the TCR reads was performed with the Decombinator software suite. For the PS versus PT1 abundance plots, all samples were subsampled to the same number of TCRs (28,000). TCRs were defined as expanded if absent before sensitization and observed at least eight times at the 2-week time point. TCRdb passed the public sequencing reads through fastp at Q25 and MiXCR, retaining productive beta sequences. Rows are unified per CDR3 protein, each entry keeping the most common DNA and genes. What appears here as the V and J calls and clone size reflects TCRdb's work, not the paper's. This sample lists roughly 380,000 distinct CDR3 sequences; over 6% were detected once. The ten most abundant clones make up 4.5% to 6% of the sample.

Here is what the overall study found, with its caveats: Because every patient had alopecia, a presumed autoimmune disease, the patients' immune response might differ from that of healthy individuals. Significantly more large CDR3 similarity clusters were formed by expanded TCRs than by pre-sensitization or healthy control sets, consistent with antigen-driven responses. The number of PT1 expanded TCRs positively correlated with patch test score, significant at thresholds 8, 16 and 32 but not 4. DPC sensitization did not change how many TCRs were above 1 in 1000 frequency, and no evidence was found of alterations in global repertoire structure. After repeated subsampling, changes were observed in the strength of the expansion versus patch-test correlation and in the threshold at which the correlation became significant.

The sample holds many counts of this clonotype. Its binding antigen is unknown. Base-call qualities are not available, and no considerably larger clone is one nucleotide away. The time point label of this sample denotes: patch test 2, 6 weeks after DPC sensitization. The sample's treatment or condition label, in plain terms: therapeutic diphenylcyclopropenone sensitization with weekly scalp DPC. Blood at each patch-test visit was drawn before the patch test was applied. Patients were eligible if aged 18 to 70, diagnosed with alopecia and judged suitable for DPC therapy, and pregnant patients were excluded. Total RNA was extracted from unfractionated whole blood collected in Tempus Blood RNA tubes. The source is a woman under 30 with alopecia areata. Some clones in this sample may be carry-over from other donors' samples. The source was whole blood, collected in connection with sensitization to the hapten diphenylcyclopropenone (DPC).

CDR3 reads: CASRIGGPTYEQYF. The DNA sequence is TGTGCCAGCAGAATCGGGGGGCCGACCTACGAGCAGTACTTC. The rearranged chain carries TRBV2 and TRBJ2-7; tentative D gene TRBD2, with 7 bases matching. Trimming takes 6 bases from V and 2 bases from J, and the germline ends sit 14 bases apart. Counted from cysteine to phenylalanine, this CDR3 has 14 amino acids. Kept here is only the CDR3 DNA, which spans 42 bases and is read in frame from base 1. CDR1 and CDR2 are drawn from the germline V gene: SNHLY, FYNNEI.